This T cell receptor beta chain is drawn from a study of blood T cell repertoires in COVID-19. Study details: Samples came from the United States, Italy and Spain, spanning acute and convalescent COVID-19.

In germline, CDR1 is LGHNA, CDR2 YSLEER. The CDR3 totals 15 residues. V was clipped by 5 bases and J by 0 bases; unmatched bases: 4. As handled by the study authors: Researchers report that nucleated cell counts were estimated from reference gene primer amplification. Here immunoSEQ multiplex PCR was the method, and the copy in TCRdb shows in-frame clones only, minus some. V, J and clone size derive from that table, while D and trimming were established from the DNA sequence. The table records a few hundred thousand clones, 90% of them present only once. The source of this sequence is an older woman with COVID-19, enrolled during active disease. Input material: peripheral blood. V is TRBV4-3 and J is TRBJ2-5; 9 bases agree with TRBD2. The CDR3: CASSSLAGNQETQYF. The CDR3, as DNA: TGCGCCAGCAGCTCCCTAGCGGGGAACCAAGAGACCCAGTACTTC.